This T cell receptor (beta chain) was obtained from a study of blood T cell repertoires in COVID-19. In the study overall: The origin of the acute and convalescent COVID-19 samples was the United States, Italy and Spain. Sources were T cells, B-cell-depleted T cells, or PBMCs; the material itself was cDNA or gDNA.

How the authors handled the data: Estimation of nucleated cell counts was performed using reference gene primer amplification. The repertoire was sequenced with immunoSEQ multiplex PCR; TCRdb's copy has only in-frame clones and lacks some. Clone size and the V and J calls come from that table; the DNA yielded D and trimming. The sample holds about 120,000 clones, 79% seen once. Germline CDR1 SGHDN, CDR2 FVKESK. The CDR3 loop spans 18 amino acids. V shed 4 bases and J shed 4 bases, with 25 bases lying between them. The chain combines TRBV14 with TRBJ1-2, with D perhaps TRBD1 (5 bases). The source material was peripheral blood. This clonotype was obtained from a woman of 80 years or more with acute or convalescent COVID-19. CDR3 coding DNA: TGTGCCAGCAGCCTCTCCCGGACATACTTCCCGGGGGTCTATGGCTACACCTTC. This sequence encodes CASSLSRTYFPGVYGYTF.